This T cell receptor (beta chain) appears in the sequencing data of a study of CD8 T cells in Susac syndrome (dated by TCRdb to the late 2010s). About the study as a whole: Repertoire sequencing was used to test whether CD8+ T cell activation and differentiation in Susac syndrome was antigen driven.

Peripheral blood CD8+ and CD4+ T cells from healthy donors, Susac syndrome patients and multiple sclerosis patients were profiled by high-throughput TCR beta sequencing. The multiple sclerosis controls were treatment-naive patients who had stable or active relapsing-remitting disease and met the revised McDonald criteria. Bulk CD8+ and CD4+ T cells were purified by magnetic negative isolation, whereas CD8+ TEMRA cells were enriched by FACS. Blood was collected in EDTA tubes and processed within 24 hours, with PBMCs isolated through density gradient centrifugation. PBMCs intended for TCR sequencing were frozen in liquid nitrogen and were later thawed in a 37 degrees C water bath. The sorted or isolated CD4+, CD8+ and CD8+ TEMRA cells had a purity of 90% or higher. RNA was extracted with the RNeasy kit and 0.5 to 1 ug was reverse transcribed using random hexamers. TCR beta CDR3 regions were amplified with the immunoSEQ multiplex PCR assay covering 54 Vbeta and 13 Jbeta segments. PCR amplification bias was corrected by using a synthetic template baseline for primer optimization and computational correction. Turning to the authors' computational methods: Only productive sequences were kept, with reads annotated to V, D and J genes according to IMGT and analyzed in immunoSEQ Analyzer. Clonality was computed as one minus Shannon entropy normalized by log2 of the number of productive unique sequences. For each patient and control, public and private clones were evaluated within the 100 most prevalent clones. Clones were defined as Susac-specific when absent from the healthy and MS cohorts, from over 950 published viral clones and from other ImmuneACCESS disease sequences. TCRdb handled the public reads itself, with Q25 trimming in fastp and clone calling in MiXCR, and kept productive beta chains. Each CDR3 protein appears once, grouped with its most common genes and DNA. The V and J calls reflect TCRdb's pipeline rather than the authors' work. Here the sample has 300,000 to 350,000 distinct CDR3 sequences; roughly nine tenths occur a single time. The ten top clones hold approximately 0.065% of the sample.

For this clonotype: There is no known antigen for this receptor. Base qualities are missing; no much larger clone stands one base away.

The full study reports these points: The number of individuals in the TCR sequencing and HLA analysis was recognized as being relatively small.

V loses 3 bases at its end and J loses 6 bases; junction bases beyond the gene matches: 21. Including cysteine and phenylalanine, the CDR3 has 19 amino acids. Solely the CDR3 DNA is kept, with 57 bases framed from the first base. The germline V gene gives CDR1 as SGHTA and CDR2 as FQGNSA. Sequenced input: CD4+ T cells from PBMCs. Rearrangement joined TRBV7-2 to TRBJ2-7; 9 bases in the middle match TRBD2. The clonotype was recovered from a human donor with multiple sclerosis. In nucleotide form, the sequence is TGTGCCAGCAGCTTGGGGGGCGGACTAGCGAATGGAAGGCTTGTCGAGCAGTACTTC. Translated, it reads CASSLGGGLANGRLVEQYF. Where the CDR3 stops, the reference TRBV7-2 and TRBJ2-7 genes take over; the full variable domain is GAGVSQSPSNKVTEKGKDVELRCDPISGHTALYWYRQSLGQGLEFLIYFQGNSAPDKSGLPSDRFSAERTGGSVSTLTIQRTQQEDSAVYLCASSLGGGLANGRLVEQYFGPGTRLTVT.